The clone carrying this T cell receptor beta chain was detected once. Its antigen remains unknown. Semi-nested PCR with Nested Universal Primer A followed constant-region reverse priming of full-length variable regions. TCRdb re-derived calls from the 5' RACE reads in MiXCR, one entry per CDR3 protein. Of 50,000 to 80,000 distinct CDR3 sequences in the sample, 20% to 25% are singletons; the top ten hold 2.9%. Memory CD4+ cells were defined as CD4+CD45RO+CD25-. Notes on the study in general: Greatest tumor Treg TCR overlap was with tumor naive CD4+ cells. The larger cohort examined one V-J beta rearrangement, not whole repertoires.

Germline CDR1 is MNHNY and CDR2 is SVGAGI (reference sequence). V lost 6 bases, J lost 6 bases, and 9 bases lay in between. The CDR3 is 12 amino acids. The chain employs TRBV6-6 and TRBJ2-4, with D possibly TRBD2 on 5 matching bases. This sequence was found in a female donor with breast cancer. Sequenced material: memory CD4+ T cells sorted from a lymph node. The subset: memory CD4+ T cells, CD4+CD45RO+CD25-. The CDR3 region has the DNA TGTGCCAGCAGGCGCAGCGGAAACATTCAGTACTTC. Protein sequence: CASRRSGNIQYF.